Sequencing of this T cell receptor beta chain was carried out in a study of breast tumors, draining lymph nodes, adjacent tissues. The CDR3 has 12 residues. Germline CDR1 is SGHKS and CDR2 is YYEKEE (reference sequence). Trimming removed 2 bases at V and 6 bases at J, with 7 bases between. Axillary draining lymph nodes of breast cancer patients supplied the node samples. Study-level findings and limits: Compared with basal-like, luminal-like tumors shared significantly more repertoire with nontumor tissue. Tumor T cell lymph node origin was a supported hypothesis, not proven. Findings are consistent with lymph node origin and intratumoral expansion of most tumor T cells.

This clonotype is termed medium-sized. Its antigen is still unknown. TCRdb independently ran MiXCR on the multiplex PCR reads; one entry per CDR3 protein. Of approximately 88,000 distinct CDR3 sequences in the sample, roughly 30% were seen once. The rearrangement uses TRBV5-5 and TRBJ2-3; the D is unclear. This TCR was sampled from a female donor with breast cancer. Some clones in this sample may be carry-over from other donors' samples. The source material was axillary lymph node tissue. The CDR3 is CASSLVGDTQYF. In DNA, the CDR3 is TGTGCCAGCAGCTTAGTGGGGGATACGCAGTATTTT.